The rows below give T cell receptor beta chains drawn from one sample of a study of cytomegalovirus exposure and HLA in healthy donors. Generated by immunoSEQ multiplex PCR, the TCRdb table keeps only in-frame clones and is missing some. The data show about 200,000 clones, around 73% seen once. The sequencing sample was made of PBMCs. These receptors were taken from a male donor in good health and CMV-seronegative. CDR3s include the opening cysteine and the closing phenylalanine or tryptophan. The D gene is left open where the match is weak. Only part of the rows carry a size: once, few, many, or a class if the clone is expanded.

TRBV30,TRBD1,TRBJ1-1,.,TGTGCCTGCAGGGGACAGGGAATAGGCACTGAAGCTTTCTTT,CACRGQGIGTEAFF
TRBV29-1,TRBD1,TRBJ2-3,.,TGCAGCGTTGCGGACAGGGCAGATACGCAGTATTTT,CSVADRADTQYF
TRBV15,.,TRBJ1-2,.,TGTGCCACCAGCGGATACGGAACGGCTAAGCGAGGCTACACCTTC,CATSGYGTAKRGYTF
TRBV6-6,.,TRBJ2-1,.,TGTGCCAGCACGTTAGGTGTGAGGGCCAATGAGCAGTTCTTC,CASTLGVRANEQFF
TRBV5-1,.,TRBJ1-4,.,TGCGCCAGCAGGAACGGACAAATATATGAAAAACTGTTTTTT,CASRNGQIYEKLFF
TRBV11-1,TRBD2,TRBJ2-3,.,TGTGCCAGCAGCTCCCTAGCGGGAGGTAGCACAGATACGCAGTATTTT,CASSSLAGGSTDTQYF
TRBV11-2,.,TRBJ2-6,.,TGTGCCAGCAGCCTGAACGCAGGTCTCTCTGGGGCCAACGTCCTGACTTTC,CASSLNAGLSGANVLTF
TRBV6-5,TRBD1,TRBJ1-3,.,TGTGCCAGCAGCGGGACAGGGGCTGGAAACACCATATATTTT,CASSGTGAGNTIYF
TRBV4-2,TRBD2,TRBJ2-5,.,TGTGCCAGCAGCCAAGATGTCGGAGCGGGGGGGCAAGAGACCCAGTACTTC,CASSQDVGAGGQETQYF
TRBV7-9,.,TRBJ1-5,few,TGTGCCAGCAGCCGCGATAGTTATCAGCCCCAGCATTTT,CASSRDSYQPQHF
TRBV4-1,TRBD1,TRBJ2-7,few,TGCGCCAGCAGCCAAGACCCCGGACAGGGGGCTAAACAGTACTTC,CASSQDPGQGAKQYF
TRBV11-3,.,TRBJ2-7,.,TGTGCCAGCAGCTTAGCGTCCGGGAGCTCCTACGAGCAGTACTTC,CASSLASGSSYEQYF
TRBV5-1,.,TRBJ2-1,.,TGCGCCAGCAGCGCAGGACTAGAGCAGTTCTTC,CASSAGLEQFF
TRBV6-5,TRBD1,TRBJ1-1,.,TGTGCCAGCAGTTACGACAGGGGGCTGAACACTGAAGCTTTCTTT,CASSYDRGLNTEAFF
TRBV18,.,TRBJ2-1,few,TGTGCCAGCTCTTACGGGTCCAGTGAGCAGTTCTTC,CASSYGSSEQFF
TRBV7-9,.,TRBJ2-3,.,TGTGCCAGCAGCGCCTCTAGACCCGATACGCAGTATTTT,CASSASRPDTQYF
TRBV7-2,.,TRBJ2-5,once,TGTGCCAGCAGCCCCCTTAGAGAGACCCAGTACTTC,CASSPLRETQYF
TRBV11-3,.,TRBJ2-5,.,TGTGCCAGCAGCCAAAGAGGCGACTTAGAGACCCAGTACTTC,CASSQRGDLETQYF